Listed below are T cell receptor beta chains from one sample, sequenced in a study of shared clonotypes between healthy human individuals. The table came from immunoSEQ multiplex PCR; TCRdb's copy has only in-frame clones and leaves some out. The sample yields roughly 2.5 million clones, around nine tenths seen once. The sample consisted of naive CD4+ T cells sorted from blood. The receptors here all came from a man between 18 and 29 years old in good health. The CDR3 runs from the conserved cysteine through the conserved F or W.

TRBJ2-2 TRBV10-3 CAIYRVLPLHGELFF
TRBJ2-3 TRBV11-2 CASSLGAPSTDTQYF
TRBJ1-3 TRBV11-2 CASSSGQGRVTIYF
TRBJ1-2 TRBV6-1 CASNPPAANYGYTF
TRBJ1-3 TRBV2 CASSAGGVGNTIYF
TRBJ1-5 TRBV6-5 CASRRGSNQPQHF
TRBJ2-2 TRBV27 CASARRFTGELFF
TRBJ1-1 TRBV30 CAWRDEPDTEAFF
TRBJ2-7 TRBV5-4 CASSLGSSYEQYF
TRBJ2-3 TRBV7-9 CASSSKDHPDTQYF
TRBJ2-5 TRBV10-3 CAISDPGGEETQYF
TRBJ2-7 TRBV28 CASSLRQGRSYEQYF
TRBJ2-2 TRBV27 CASSFSGTNTGELFF
TRBJ2-7 TRBV10-3 CAISDKGIYEQYF
TRBJ1-1 TRBV29-1 CSVEVRGRSGTEAFF
TRBJ2-7 TRBV28 CASRDRGPRYEQYF
TRBJ2-1 TRBV19 CASSIGAYSYNEQFF
TRBJ2-1 TRBV30 CAWSVLSSGSYNEQFF
TRBJ1-2 TRBV29-1 CSVDPGSNYGYTF
TRBJ2-7 TRBV19 CASSIGPGEFQGISYEQYF
TRBJ1-2 TRBV19 CASSTGMKYGYTF
TRBJ1-5 TRBV28 CASTAGQGAQPQHF
TRBJ1-6 TRBV28 CASRAQQGLNNSPLHF
TRBJ1-2 TRBV30 CAWRRQAVHYGYTF
TRBJ1-4 TRBV27 CASSFATTNEKLFF
TRBJ1-1 TRBV6-1 CASSGQAKGTEAFF
TRBJ2-7 TRBV2 CASRQGVSGRATEQYF
TRBJ2-3 TRBV7-9 CASSLTSGVGTDTQYF
TRBJ2-7 TRBV18 CASSPRGAALTYEQYF
TRBJ1-5 TRBV19 CASSIVPGTGLNQPQHF
TRBJ2-5 TRBV9 CASSASGAQETQYF
TRBJ2-7 TRBV28 CASSRAVLDEQYF
TRBJ2-3 TRBV19 CASSLQGYGTDTQYF
TRBJ2-7 TRBV14 CASSTAPLYEQYF
TRBJ1-1 TRBV2 CASSGGGRIGGEAFF
TRBJ1-6 TRBV7-9 CASSLGPGETSPLHF
TRBJ1-4 TRBV5-6 CASSRGPDVWEKLFF
TRBJ2-3 TRBV10-1 CASTKAPGLTQYF
TRBJ2-5 TRBV2 CASSERARKETQYF
TRBJ2-3 TRBV15 CATSLEGEMGSDTQYF
TRBJ2-2 TRBV5-6 CASSFAGGGGELFF